One T cell receptor beta chain is described in this entry. Its matching antigen is unknown. V dropped 4 bases and J dropped 7; count of bases not matched to a gene: 11. The CDR3 totals 15 residues. In germline, CDR1 is SGHNT, CDR2 YYREEE (reference sequence). The data were produced by immunoSEQ multiplex PCR, yet TCRdb's version contains in-frame clones alone and is incomplete. Among some 120,000 clones, about 91% were seen once, and the ten largest hold roughly 3%. This sample was taken from a study of T cell responses to AZD1222 COVID-19 vaccine. Study-level background: The analysis combined second doses at about 4 or about 12 weeks. Study-wide points: Nearly half of spike-specific TCRs reportedly target unmutated variant regions. Spike-specific TCR repertoires showed rising breadth and depth after two AZD1222 doses. Repertoire sampling happened only post peak T cell response.

The gene calls are TRBV5-4 and TRBJ1-2; 9 nucleotides line up with TRBD1. The receptor was isolated from an adult in good health. Sequenced material: peripheral blood, taken on day 0 of AZD1222 vaccination. The CDR3 protein is CASSTGTGLLIGYTF. The CDR3, as DNA: TGTGCCAGCAGCACCGGGACAGGGCTCCTAATTGGCTACACCTTC. Together with reference TRBV5-4 and TRBJ1-2, the CDR3 gives the full variable domain: ETGVTQSPTHLIKTRGQQVTLRCSSQSGHNTVSWYQQALGQGPQFIFQYYREEENGRGNFPPRFSGLQFPNYSSELNVNALELDDSALYLCASSTGTGLLIGYTFGSGTRLTVV.